These 17 T cell receptor beta chains were all obtained from the same sample, sequenced in a study of shared clonotypes between healthy human individuals. The data were produced by immunoSEQ multiplex PCR, yet TCRdb's version contains in-frame clones alone and is incomplete. Here the sample spans about 2.3 million clones, about nine tenths being singletons. Sequences were obtained from naive CD4+ T cells from PBMCs. Subset here: CD45RA+ positively selected. The source of these receptors is a man aged 18 to 30 in good health. Some clones in this sample may be carry-over from other donors' samples.

The rearrangement uses TRBV6-1 and TRBJ1-1; D may be TRBD1 (6 bases). Trimming pared 8 bases from V and 4 bases from J, leaving 20 bases between. This CDR3 has 15 residues. CDR1 and CDR2 from the germline V gene are MNHNS and SASEGT. DNA for the CDR3: TGTGCCAGCGAGTCAGGGGCCCTCGGGATCACTGAAGCTTTCTTT. Residues: CASESGALGITEAFF.

This chain links TRBV5-1 with TRBJ2-7; the match to TRBD2 covers 9 bases. The germline V gene encodes CDR1 SGHRS and CDR2 YFSETQ. Germline trimming cut 7 bases from V and 3 bases from J; bases unmatched to any gene: 11. The CDR3 consists of 15 residues. As DNA, the CDR3 is TGCGCCAGCCAGACGGGACTAGCCTTCCACTACGAGCAGTACTTC. Residues: CASQTGLAFHYEQYF.

V and J are TRBV19 and TRBJ1-1; 10 nucleotides align to TRBD1. Germline V gives CDR1 LNHDA, CDR2 SQIVND (reference sequence). Unmatched junction bases numbered 8, after V lost 7 bases and J lost 6 bases. The length of the CDR3 is 14 residues. The CDR3 protein is CASNAGTGVPEAFF. CDR3 DNA sequence: TGTGCCAGTAATGCCGGGACAGGGGTTCCTGAAGCTTTCTTT.

J is TRBJ1-5 and V is TRBV6-1; D not certain. CDR1 is MNHNS, CDR2 SASEGT, per germline. V was cut by 11 bases and J by 6 bases, with 11 bases left in between. The CDR3 is 11 amino acids. The CDR3 loop is CAYRESQPQHF. CDR3 nucleotide sequence: TGTGCCTATAGGGAGAGTCAGCCCCAGCATTTT.

The V call is TRBV5-4, the J call TRBJ2-5; no clear D gene. The V end lost 0 bases, the J end lost 1 base, and 13 bases lay between the germline ends. Germline CDR1 SGHNT, CDR2 YYREEE (reference sequence). The CDR3 spans 16 residues. The CDR3 protein is CASSLVMTDPQETQYF. CDR3 bases: TGTGCCAGCAGCTTGGTTATGACCGACCCCCAAGAGACCCAGTACTTC.

The J gene is TRBJ1-5, the V gene TRBV19, with D perhaps matching TRBD1 (6 bases). V was clipped by 5 bases and J by 3 bases, with 8 bases between them. CDR1 and CDR2 (germline): LNHDA, SQIVND (reference sequence). The length of the CDR3 is 13 residues. CDR3 protein: CASSWTDNQPQHF. The CDR3 bases are TGTGCCAGTAGTTGGACAGACAATCAGCCCCAGCATTTT.

In this sample, this clone turned up a few times. The chain employs TRBV5-1 and TRBJ2-7; 7 bases are a match to TRBD1. Germline loops: CDR1 SGHRS, CDR2 YFSETQ. The CDR3 loop spans 13 amino acids. V lost 0 bases to trimming and J lost 11 bases; unmatched junction nucleotides: 8. The CDR3 DNA reads as TGCGCCAGCAGCTTGGAAACACAGGGGCCCAAGTACTTC. Translation gives CASSLETQGPKYF.

About this clone itself: Other nucleotide sequences in the sample specify the same CDR3. The chain combines TRBV5-1 with TRBJ2-1; D uncertain. Germline V CDR1 and CDR2: SGHRS, YFSETQ. The V and J ends lost 0 bases and 5 bases respectively, with 9 bases between them. This CDR3 has 14 residues. The chain's CDR3 is CASSLAQADNEQFF. The CDR3 region has the DNA TGCGCCAGCAGCTTGGCCCAGGCCGACAATGAGCAGTTCTTC.

This rearrangement joins TRBV27 to TRBJ2-7; no firm D call. The CDR3 contains 13 residues. Germline CDR1 is MNHEY and CDR2 is SMNVEV (reference sequence). V was clipped by 5 bases and J by 3 bases, with 11 bases between them. The CDR3 DNA follows: TGTGCCAGCAGTCGTGTTTACCGCTACGAGCAGTACTTC. Its protein product is CASSRVYRYEQYF.

J is TRBJ2-3 and V is TRBV5-1, with 10 bases lining up with TRBD1. The CDR3 length is 15 residues. Trimming removed 7 bases from V and 2 bases from J; junction bases left unmatched: 7. Germline CDR1 reads SGHRS; CDR2 reads YFSETQ. CDR3 sequence: CASRDRGPSTDTQYF. CDR3 coding DNA: TGCGCCAGCCGGGACAGGGGACCTTCCACAGATACGCAGTATTTT.

This clone appeared once. The rearrangement joins TRBV19 to TRBJ1-2; D unresolved. V was shortened by 5 bases and J by 0 bases, with 16 bases between the two germline ends. The CDR3 contains 16 residues. The germline CDR1 and CDR2 sequences are LNHDA and SQIVND (reference sequence). CDR3 amino acids: CASSRRSDVANYGYTF. In DNA, the CDR3 is TGTGCCAGTAGTCGACGGTCTGACGTGGCTAACTATGGCTACACCTTC.

The CDR3: CASNRQEGTEAFF. The CDR3 region has the DNA TGTGCCAGCAACCGACAGGAGGGCACTGAAGCTTTCTTT. The chain links TRBV2 to TRBJ1-1; TRBD1 might be the D (6 bases). CDR1 SNHLY and CDR2 FYNNEI come from the germline V gene. CDR3 length: 13 residues. Trimming took off 7 bases at V and 4 bases at J, with 13 bases between the two ends.

The V and J genes are TRBV9 and TRBJ2-7, with 15 bases lining up with TRBD2. In germline, CDR1 is SGDLS, CDR2 YYNGEE. Trimming took 3 bases from V and 2 from J; bases not matched to a gene: 6. The CDR3 is made up of 17 amino acids. This CDR3 reads CASSEGTSGRTPYEQYF. In nucleotides, the CDR3 is TGTGCCAGCAGCGAGGGGACTAGCGGGAGGACCCCCTACGAGCAGTACTTC. The full variable domain, rest sourced from reference TRBV9 and TRBJ2-7, is DSGVTQTPKHLITATGQRVTLRCSPRSGDLSVYWYQQSLDQGLQFLIQYYNGEERAKGNILERFSAQQFPDLHSELNLSSLELGDSALYFCASSEGTSGRTPYEQYFGPGTRLTVT.

J is TRBJ2-1 and V is TRBV27; TRBD2 might be the D (5 bases). The germline V gene has CDR1 MNHEY and CDR2 SMNVEV (reference sequence). This CDR3 is 14 amino acids long. The ends were cut back, 7 bases at V and 6 bases at J, with 16 bases in the middle. DNA of the CDR3: TGTGCCAGCACCAAATCCCTAGCACGCAATGAGCAGTTCTTC. Translation gives CASTKSLARNEQFF.

V is TRBV5-4 and J is TRBJ1-4, with D perhaps TRBD1 (5 bases). CDR3 length equals 16 residues. With 5 bases removed from V and 10 bases from J, the gap between germline ends came to 24 bases. CDR1 and CDR2 from the germline V gene are SGHNT and YYREEE (reference sequence). The CDR3 bases are TGTGCCAGCAGTCTCCAAACCCCCGGGGGTTCTGCAAAACTGTTTTTT. This translates into CASSLQTPGGSAKLFF. The whole variable domain, remainder taken from reference TRBV5-4 and TRBJ1-4, is ETGVTQSPTHLIKTRGQQVTLRCSSQSGHNTVSWYQQALGQGPQFIFQYYREEENGRGNFPPRFSGLQFPNYSSELNVNALELDDSALYLCASSLQTPGGSAKLFFGSGTQLSVL.

This clone has only one observation. The chain couples TRBV28 to TRBJ2-7; D is tentatively TRBD1 or TRBD2 (5 bases each). Germline CDR1 is MDHEN and CDR2 is SYDVKM. The CDR3 totals 12 residues. Trimming pared 8 bases from V and 6 bases from J, leaving 14 bases between. The CDR3 here is CASSIGGSEQYF. CDR3 coding DNA: TGTGCCAGCTCAATTGGGGGTAGCGAGCAGTACTTC. The complete variable domain, with remaining parts taken from reference TRBV28 and TRBJ2-7, reads DVKVTQSSRYLVKRTGEKVFLECVQDMDHENMFWYRQDPGLGLRLIYFSYDVKMKEKGDIPEGYSVSREKKERFSLILESASTNQTSMYLCASSIGGSEQYFGPGTRLTVT.

CDR3 nucleotide sequence: TGCGCCAGCAGCCCAGGACAGGCCAATGAGCAGTTCTTC. Amino acids: CASSPGQANEQFF. The V call is TRBV5-1, the J call TRBJ2-1; 7 nucleotides match TRBD1. CDR3 length: 13 amino acids. The germline gives CDR1 SGHRS, CDR2 YFSETQ. V lost 4 bases, J lost 6 bases, and 4 bases stayed unmatched.